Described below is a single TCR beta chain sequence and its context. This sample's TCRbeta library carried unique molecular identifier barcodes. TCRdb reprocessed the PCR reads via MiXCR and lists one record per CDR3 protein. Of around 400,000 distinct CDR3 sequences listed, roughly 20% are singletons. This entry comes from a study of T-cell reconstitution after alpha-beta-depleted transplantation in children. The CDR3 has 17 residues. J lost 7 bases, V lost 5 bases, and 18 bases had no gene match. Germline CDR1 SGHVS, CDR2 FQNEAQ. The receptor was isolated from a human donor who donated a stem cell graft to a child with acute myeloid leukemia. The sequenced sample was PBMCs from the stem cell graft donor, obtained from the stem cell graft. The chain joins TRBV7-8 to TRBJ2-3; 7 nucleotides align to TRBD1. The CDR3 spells CASSGGFNRDSFNTQYF. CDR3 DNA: TGTGCCAGCAGCGGAGGTTTTAACCGGGACAGCTTTAATACGCAGTATTTT.